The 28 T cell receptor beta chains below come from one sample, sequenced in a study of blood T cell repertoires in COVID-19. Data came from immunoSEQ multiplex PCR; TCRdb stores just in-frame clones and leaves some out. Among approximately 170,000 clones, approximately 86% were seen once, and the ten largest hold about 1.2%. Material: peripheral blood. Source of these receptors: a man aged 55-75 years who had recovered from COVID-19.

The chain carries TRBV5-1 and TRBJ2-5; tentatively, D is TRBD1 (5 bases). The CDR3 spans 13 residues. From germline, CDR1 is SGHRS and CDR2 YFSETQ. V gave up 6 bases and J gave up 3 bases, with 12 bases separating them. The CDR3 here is CASTISREETQYF. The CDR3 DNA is TGCGCCAGCACCATCAGCAGGGAAGAGACCCAGTACTTC.

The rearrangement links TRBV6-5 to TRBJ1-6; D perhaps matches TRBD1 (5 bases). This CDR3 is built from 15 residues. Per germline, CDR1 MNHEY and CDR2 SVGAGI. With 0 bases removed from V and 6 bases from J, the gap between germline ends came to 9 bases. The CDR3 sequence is CASSYSGGSNSPLHF. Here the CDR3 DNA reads TGTGCCAGCAGTTACTCGGGGGGGTCTAATTCACCCCTCCACTTT.

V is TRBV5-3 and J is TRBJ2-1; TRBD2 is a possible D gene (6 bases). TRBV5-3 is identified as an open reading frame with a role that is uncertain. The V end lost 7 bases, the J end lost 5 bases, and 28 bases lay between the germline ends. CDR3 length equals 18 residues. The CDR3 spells CARPSEGPGTVSHNEQFF. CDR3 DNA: TGTGCCAGACCCTCAGAAGGCCCCGGGACTGTCTCACACAATGAGCAGTTCTTC.

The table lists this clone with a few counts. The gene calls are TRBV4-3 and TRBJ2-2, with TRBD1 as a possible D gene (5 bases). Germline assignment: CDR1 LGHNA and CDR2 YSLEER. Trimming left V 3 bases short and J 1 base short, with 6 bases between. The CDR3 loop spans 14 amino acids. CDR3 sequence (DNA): TGCGCCAGCAGCCACGGACAGAACACCGGGGAGCTGTTTTTT. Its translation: CASSHGQNTGELFF.

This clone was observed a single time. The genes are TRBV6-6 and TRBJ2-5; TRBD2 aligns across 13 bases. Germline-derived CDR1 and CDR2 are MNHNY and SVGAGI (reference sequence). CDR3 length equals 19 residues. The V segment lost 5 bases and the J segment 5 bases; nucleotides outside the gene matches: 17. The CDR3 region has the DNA TGTGCCAGCAGTCCCACAACCCCCGGACTAGCGGGGGAAGAGGAGACCCAGTACTTC. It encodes CASSPTTPGLAGEEETQYF.

DNA of the CDR3: TGTGCCAGCAGCTCACAAAATCAGCCCCAGCATTTT. Translated, it gives CASSSQNQPQHF. V usage is TRBV12-3 or TRBV12-4 and J usage is TRBJ1-5; D remains ambiguous. V dropped 6 bases and J dropped 4 bases, with 7 bases sitting between them. This CDR3 is built from 12 residues.

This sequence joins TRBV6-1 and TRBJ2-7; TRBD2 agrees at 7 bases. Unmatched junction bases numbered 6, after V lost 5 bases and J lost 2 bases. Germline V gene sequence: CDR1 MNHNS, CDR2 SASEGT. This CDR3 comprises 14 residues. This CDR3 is CASSSGTITYEQYF. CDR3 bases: TGTGCCAGCAGTTCCGGGACTATAACCTACGAGCAGTACTTC.

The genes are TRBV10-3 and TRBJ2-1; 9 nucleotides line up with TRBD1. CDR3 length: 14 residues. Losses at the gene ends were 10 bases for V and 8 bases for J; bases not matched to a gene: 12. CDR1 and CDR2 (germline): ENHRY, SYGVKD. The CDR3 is CATSHITGGDEQFF. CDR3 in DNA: TGTGCCACGTCTCACATTACAGGGGGCGATGAGCAGTTCTTC.

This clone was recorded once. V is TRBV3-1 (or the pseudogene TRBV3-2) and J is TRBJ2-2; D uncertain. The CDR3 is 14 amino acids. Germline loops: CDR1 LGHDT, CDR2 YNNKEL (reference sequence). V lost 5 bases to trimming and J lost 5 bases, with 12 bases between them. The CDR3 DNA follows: TGTGCCAGCAGCATGATGAGCTTGACCGGGGAGCTGTTTTTT. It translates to CASSMMSLTGELFF.

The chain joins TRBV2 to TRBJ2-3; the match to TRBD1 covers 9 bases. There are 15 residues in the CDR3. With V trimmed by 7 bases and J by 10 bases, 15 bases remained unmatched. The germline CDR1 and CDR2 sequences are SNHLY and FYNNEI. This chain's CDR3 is CASKKDRGGIGSQYF. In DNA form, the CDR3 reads TGTGCCAGCAAAAAGGACAGGGGCGGGATAGGATCGCAGTATTTT.

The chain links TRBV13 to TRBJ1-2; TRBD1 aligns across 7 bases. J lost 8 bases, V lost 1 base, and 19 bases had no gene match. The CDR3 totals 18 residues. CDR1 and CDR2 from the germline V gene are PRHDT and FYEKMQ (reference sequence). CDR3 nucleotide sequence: TGTGCCAGCAGCTTAGTTTCCCACGCGACAGGGTCGGGAGTAGGCTACACCTTC. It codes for CASSLVSHATGSGVGYTF. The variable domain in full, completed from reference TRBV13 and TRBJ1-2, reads AAGVIQSPRHLIKEKRETATLKCYPIPRHDTVYWYQQGPGQDPQFLISFYEKMQSDKGSIPDRFSAQQFSDYHSELNMSSLELGDSALYFCASSLVSHATGSGVGYTFGSGTRLTVV.

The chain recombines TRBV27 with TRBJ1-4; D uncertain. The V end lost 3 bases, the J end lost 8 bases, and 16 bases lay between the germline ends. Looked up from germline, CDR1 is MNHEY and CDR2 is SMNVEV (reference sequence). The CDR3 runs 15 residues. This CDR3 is CASSFSGSLGEKLFF. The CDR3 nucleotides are TGTGCCAGCAGTTTTTCGGGATCCTTAGGAGAAAAACTGTTTTTT.

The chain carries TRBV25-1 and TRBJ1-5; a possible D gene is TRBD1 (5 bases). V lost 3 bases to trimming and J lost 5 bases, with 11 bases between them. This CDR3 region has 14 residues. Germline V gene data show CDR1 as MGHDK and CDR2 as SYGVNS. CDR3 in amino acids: CASSEGRVDQPQHF. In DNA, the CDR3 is TGTGCCAGCAGTGAGGGCAGGGTCGATCAGCCCCAGCATTTT.

This CDR3 reads CASSQGEGAGNTIYF. In nucleotides, the CDR3 is TGTGCCAGCAGCCAAGGGGAGGGGGCTGGAAACACCATATATTTT. The genes are TRBV3-1 (or the pseudogene TRBV3-2) and TRBJ1-3; tentatively, D is TRBD1 (6 bases). Germline CDR1 reads LGHDT; CDR2 reads YNNKEL (reference sequence). The CDR3 covers 15 residues. Trimming removed 1 base from V and 2 bases from J, with 9 bases in between.

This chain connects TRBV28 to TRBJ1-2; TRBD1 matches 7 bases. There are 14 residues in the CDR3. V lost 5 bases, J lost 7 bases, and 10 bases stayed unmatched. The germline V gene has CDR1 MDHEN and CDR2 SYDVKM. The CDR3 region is CASSQTGPQGGYTF. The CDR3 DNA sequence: TGTGCCAGCAGTCAGACAGGGCCGCAGGGTGGCTACACCTTC.

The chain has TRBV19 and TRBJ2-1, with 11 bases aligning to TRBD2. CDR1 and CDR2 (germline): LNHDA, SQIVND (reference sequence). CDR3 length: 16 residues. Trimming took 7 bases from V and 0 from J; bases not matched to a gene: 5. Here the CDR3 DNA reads TGTGCCAGTACTCTCACTAGCGGGGGCTCCTACAATGAGCAGTTCTTC. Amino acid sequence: CASTLTSGGSYNEQFF. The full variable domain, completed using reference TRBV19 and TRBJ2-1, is DGGITQSPKYLFRKEGQNVTLSCEQNLNHDAMYWYRQDPGQGLRLIYYSQIVNDFQKGDIAEGYSVSREKKESFPLTVTSAQKNPTAFYLCASTLTSGGSYNEQFFGPGTRLTVL.

The CDR3 sequence: CASSSSSGATDTQYF. CDR3 DNA sequence: TGTGCCAGCAGTTCCTCTAGCGGGGCCACAGATACGCAGTATTTT. The chain recombines TRBV6-5 with TRBJ2-3, with TRBD2 matching over 9 bases. CDR3 size: 15 residues. V shed 4 bases and J 2 bases; nucleotides not matched to a gene: 4. The germline gives CDR1 MNHEY, CDR2 SVGAGI.

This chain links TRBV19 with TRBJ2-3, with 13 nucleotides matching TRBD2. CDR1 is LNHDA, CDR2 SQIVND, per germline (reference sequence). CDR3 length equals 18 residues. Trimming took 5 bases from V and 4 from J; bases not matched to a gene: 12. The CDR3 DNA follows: TGTGCCAGTAGTTTCAATCTCGGACTAGCGGGGGTGGCAGATACGCAGTATTTT. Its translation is CASSFNLGLAGVADTQYF.

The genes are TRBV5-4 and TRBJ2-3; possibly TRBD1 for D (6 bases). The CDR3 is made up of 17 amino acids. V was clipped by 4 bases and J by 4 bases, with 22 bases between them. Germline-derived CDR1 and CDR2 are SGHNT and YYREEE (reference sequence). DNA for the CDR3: TGTGCCAGCAGCCGCATCTTAACAGGGATAGGCCCAGATACGCAGTATTTT. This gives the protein CASSRILTGIGPDTQYF.

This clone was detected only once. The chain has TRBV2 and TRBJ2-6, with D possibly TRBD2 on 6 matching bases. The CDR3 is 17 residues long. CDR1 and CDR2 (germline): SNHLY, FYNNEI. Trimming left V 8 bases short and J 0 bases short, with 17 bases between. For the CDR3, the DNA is TGTGCCAGCTCGAGGACGGGAGAGTTCTCTGGGGCCAACGTCCTGACTTTC. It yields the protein CASSRTGEFSGANVLTF.

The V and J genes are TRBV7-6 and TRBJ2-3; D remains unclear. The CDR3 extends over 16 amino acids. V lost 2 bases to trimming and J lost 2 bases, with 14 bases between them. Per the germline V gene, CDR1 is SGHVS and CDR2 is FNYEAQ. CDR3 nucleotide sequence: TGTGCCAGCAGCTTACCGCCGAGAAGATTCACAGATACGCAGTATTTT. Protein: CASSLPPRRFTDTQYF.

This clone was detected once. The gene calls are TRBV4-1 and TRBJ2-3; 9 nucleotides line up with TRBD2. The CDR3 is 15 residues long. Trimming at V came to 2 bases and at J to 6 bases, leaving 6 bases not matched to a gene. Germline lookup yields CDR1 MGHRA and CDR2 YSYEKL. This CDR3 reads CASSQNSGTSDTQYF. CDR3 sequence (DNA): TGCGCCAGCAGCCAAAACTCCGGGACTAGCGATACGCAGTATTTT.

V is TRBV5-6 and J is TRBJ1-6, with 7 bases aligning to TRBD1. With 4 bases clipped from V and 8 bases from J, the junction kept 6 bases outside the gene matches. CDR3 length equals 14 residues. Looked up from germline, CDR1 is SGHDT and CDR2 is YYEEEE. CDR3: CASSGDSIYSPLHF. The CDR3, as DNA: TGTGCCAGCAGCGGGGACAGTATCTATTCACCCCTCCACTTT.

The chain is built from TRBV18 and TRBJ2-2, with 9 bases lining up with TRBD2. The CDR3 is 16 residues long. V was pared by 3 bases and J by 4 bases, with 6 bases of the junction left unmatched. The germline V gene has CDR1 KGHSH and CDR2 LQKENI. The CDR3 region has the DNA TGTGCCAGCTCACCGGCGGGGGGGCCTTCCACCGGGGAGCTGTTTTTT. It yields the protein CASSPAGGPSTGELFF.

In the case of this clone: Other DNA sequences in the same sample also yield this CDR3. CDR3 region: CASSLEGGTEAFF. In DNA form, the CDR3 reads TGTGCCAGCAGCTTAGAGGGAGGAACTGAAGCTTTCTTT. This chain joins TRBV7-9 and TRBJ1-1; D remains ambiguous. This CDR3 spans 13 amino acids. V gave up 1 base and J gave up 5 bases, with 8 bases separating them. The V gene's germline CDR1 is SEHNR and CDR2 FQNEAQ (reference sequence).

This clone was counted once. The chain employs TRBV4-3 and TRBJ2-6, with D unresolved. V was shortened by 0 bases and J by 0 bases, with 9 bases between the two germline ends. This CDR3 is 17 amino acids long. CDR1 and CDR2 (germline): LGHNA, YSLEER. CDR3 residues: CASSQDPTSSGANVLTF. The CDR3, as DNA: TGCGCCAGCAGCCAAGATCCAACGAGCTCTGGGGCCAACGTCCTGACTTTC.

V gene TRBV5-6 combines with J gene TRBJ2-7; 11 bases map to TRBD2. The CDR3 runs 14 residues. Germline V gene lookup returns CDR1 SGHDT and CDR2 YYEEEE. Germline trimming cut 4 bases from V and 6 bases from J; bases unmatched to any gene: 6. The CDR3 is CASSPGLAGSEQYF. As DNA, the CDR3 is TGTGCCAGCAGCCCTGGACTAGCGGGCTCCGAGCAGTACTTC. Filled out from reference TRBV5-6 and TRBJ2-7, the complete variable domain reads DAGVTQSPTHLIKTRGQQVTLRCSPKSGHDTVSWYQQALGQGPQFIFQYYEEEERQRGNFPDRFSGHQFPNYSSELNVNALLLGDSALYLCASSPGLAGSEQYFGPGTRLTVT.

CDR3 sequence: CASSLAALREQFF. In DNA form, the CDR3 reads TGTGCCAGCAGCTTAGCAGCGTTAAGGGAGCAGTTCTTC. The chain links TRBV11-2 to TRBJ2-1, with D hard to call. Trimming shortened V by 1 base and J by 10 bases, and 11 bases separated the two germline ends. Germline CDR1 reads SGHAT; CDR2 reads FQNNGV. The CDR3 runs to 13 residues.